A single sample is the source of the 2 T cell receptor beta chains below, sequenced in a study of vaccination and CD4 T cells after COVID-19. Documented treatment: approximately 10-day PBMC culture with coronavirus spike peptide pools or control peptides (ViraFEST assay). The antigens these receptors bind are not known. Cultured CD4+ T cells had their DNA profiled by the Oncomine TCR Beta short-read assay. TCRdb re-analysed the PCR reads in MiXCR, keeping a single row per CDR3 protein. Of about 3,500 distinct CDR3 sequences listed, more than 15% are singletons. Specimen: CD4+ T cells from blood, cultured in vitro. The receptors originated from a human donor who had recovered from COVID-19.

This chain uses TRBV3-1 with TRBJ1-1; 8 positions match TRBD1. The CDR3 runs 13 residues. Trimming took 4 bases from V and 3 from J; bases not matched to a gene: 1. Germline V gene lookup returns CDR1 LGHDT and CDR2 YNNKEL (reference sequence). Written as DNA, the CDR3 is TGTGCCAGCAGCCTGACAGGGGACACTGAAGCTTTCTTT. Its translation: CASSLTGDTEAFF.

This clonotype qualifies as medium-sized. This chain uses TRBV7-2 with TRBJ2-5; D gene ambiguous. The length of the CDR3 is 14 residues. Looked up from germline, CDR1 is SGHTA and CDR2 is FQGNSA. The V and J ends lost 0 bases and 4 bases respectively, with 9 bases between them. The CDR3 is CASSLALSPETQYF. Written as DNA, the CDR3 is TGTGCCAGCAGCTTAGCCTTGTCTCCAGAGACCCAGTACTTC.